Listed here are 4 T cell receptor beta chains from one sample, sequenced in a study of T cell repertoires in cytomegalovirus infection. TCRdb used MiXCR to reprocess the reads, holding one entry per CDR3 protein. The profile shows 200,000 to 250,000 distinct CDR3 sequences, over 20% of them singletons. The source material was CD8+ T cells from PBMCs. The receptors stem from a human donor in good health (CMV status not recorded). Some clones in this sample may be carry-over from other donors' samples.

Remarks on this clonotype: A read error may produce the germline difference seen at one junction end. The chain links TRBV7-6 to TRBJ2-1; TRBD2 aligns across 12 bases. Germline assignment: CDR1 SGHVS and CDR2 FNYEAQ. The CDR3 length is 15 residues. CDR3 in amino acids: CVSSPGTSGLPKQFF. For the CDR3, the DNA is TGTGTCAGCAGCCCGGGGACTAGCGGGCTCCCAAAGCAGTTCTTC.

V gene TRBV7-8 combines with J gene TRBJ2-7; D remains unclear. In germline, CDR1 is SGHVS, CDR2 FQNEAQ. V was trimmed by 5 bases and J by 2 bases, leaving 22 bases between them. CDR3 size: 17 residues. This CDR3 is CASSQSSLIMATYEQYF. The CDR3 nucleotides read TGTGCCAGCAGCCAAAGTTCCTTAATTATGGCCACCTACGAGCAGTACTTC.

This chain joins TRBV28 and TRBJ2-5; D gene ambiguous. Trimming removed 5 bases at V and 5 bases at J, with 15 bases between. The germline CDR1 and CDR2 sequences are MDHEN and SYDVKM. The CDR3 is made up of 14 amino acids. In DNA form, the CDR3 reads TGTGCCAGCAGTACCGAAGTCTACGGTGAGACCCAGTACTTC. Translated: CASSTEVYGETQYF.

CDR3 DNA sequence: TGCGCCAGCAGCCGCCTTTTTGACAGCAGGGATACGCAGTATTTT. It encodes CASSRLFDSRDTQYF. J is TRBJ2-3 and V is TRBV4-1; D is perhaps TRBD1 (5 bases). V gave up 4 bases and J gave up 6 bases, with 17 bases separating them. The length of the CDR3 is 15 residues. Germline values: CDR1 MGHRA, CDR2 YSYEKL.